The 22 T cell receptor beta chains below were found in one sample sequenced in a study of CD4 T cells in relation to SARS-CoV-2 and coronaviruses. The method was immunoSEQ multiplex PCR; TCRdb's version includes in-frame clones alone and lacks a portion of them. The sample lists about 36,000 clones, around 80% seen once, with over 2.5% in the top ten. Antigens for these TCRs are unknown. The sequenced sample was memory CD4+ T cells from PBMCs, cultured in vitro. Every receptor here comes from an adult with COVID-19.

The chain employs TRBV28 and TRBJ1-1, with TRBD1 matching 9 bases. The V segment lost 2 bases and the J segment 6 bases; nucleotides outside the gene matches: 10. CDR1 MDHEN and CDR2 SYDVKM come from the germline V gene. The CDR3 has 16 amino acids. The CDR3 loop is CASSLVVKTGGSEAFF. The CDR3 DNA is TGTGCCAGCAGTTTAGTGGTGAAGACAGGGGGTTCTGAAGCTTTCTTT.

This clone turned up a few times. The chain joins TRBV28 to TRBJ2-1; D gene unclear. The V gene lost 7 bases and the J gene lost 3 bases, with 10 bases spanning the gap. CDR3 length: 13 amino acids. Germline CDR1 and CDR2: MDHEN and SYDVKM. CDR3: CASIPDHYNEQFF. The DNA for the CDR3 is TGTGCCAGCATTCCAGACCACTACAATGAGCAGTTCTTC.

This chain links TRBV5-8 with TRBJ2-1; 13 nucleotides align to TRBD2. The germline gives CDR1 SGHTS, CDR2 YDEGEE. The CDR3 extends over 18 amino acids. The V segment lost 4 bases and the J segment 9 bases; nucleotides outside the gene matches: 16. CDR3 coding DNA: TGTGCCAGCAGCATAGGGACTAGCGGGGCACGTTCGCTCTTTGAGCAGTTCTTC. Translating it yields CASSIGTSGARSLFEQFF.

The chain recombines TRBV6-5 with TRBJ1-2, with D possibly TRBD1 on 6 matching bases. There are 13 residues in the CDR3. V shed 7 bases and J shed 4 bases, with 13 bases lying between them. Germline V lookup: CDR1 MNHEY, CDR2 SVGAGI. The CDR3 DNA follows: TGTGCCAGCACGTATCAGGGGCCCTATGGCTACACCTTC. Encoded protein: CASTYQGPYGYTF.

DNA of the CDR3: TGTGCCAGCAGCTTAGGCGCAGGGACGGTTCTCTCTGGAAACACCATATATTTT. This sequence encodes CASSLGAGTVLSGNTIYF. The chain has TRBV7-8 and TRBJ1-3, with D possibly matching TRBD1 (5 bases). The CDR3 has 18 residues. The V end was cut by 1 base, the J end by 0 bases, with 16 bases between. The germline gives CDR1 SGHVS, CDR2 FQNEAQ.

The chain employs TRBV7-8 and TRBJ1-5, with D perhaps matching TRBD1 (5 bases). CDR1 is SGHVS, CDR2 FQNEAQ, per germline. The V gene lost 4 bases and the J gene lost 5 bases, with 15 bases spanning the gap. CDR3 size: 15 residues. The CDR3 is CASSSAPGLDQPQHF. The CDR3 DNA reads as TGTGCCAGCAGCTCCGCTCCAGGGTTGGATCAGCCCCAGCATTTT.

The chain joins TRBV5-1 to TRBJ2-1, with 10 positions matching TRBD2. CDR1 and CDR2 from the germline V gene are SGHRS and YFSETQ. CDR3 size: 15 residues. Trimming took 4 bases from V and 7 from J; bases not matched to a gene: 8. The CDR3 DNA is TGCGCCAGCAGCCCGCTAGCGGGAGCGGGGAATGAGCAGTTCTTC. This gives the protein CASSPLAGAGNEQFF.

The CDR3 is CASSLGGSQETQYF. CDR3 DNA sequence: TGTGCCAGCAGCTTAGGAGGGTCCCAAGAGACCCAGTACTTC. The rearrangement uses TRBV11-3 and TRBJ2-5, with TRBD2 as a possible D gene (5 bases). The length of the CDR3 is 14 residues. Germline-derived CDR1 and CDR2 are SGHNT and YENEEA. V lost 1 base and J 1 base, leaving 7 bases between the germline ends.

CDR3 residues: CASSALAGVNEQFF. CDR3 in DNA: TGCGCCAGCAGTGCGCTAGCGGGAGTTAATGAGCAGTTCTTC. The chain joins TRBV10-2 to TRBJ2-1; TRBD2 matches at 10 bases. This CDR3 is 14 amino acids long. Germline CDR1 WSHSY, CDR2 SAAADI. V shed 4 bases and J 7 bases; nucleotides not matched to a gene: 4.

The V call is TRBV5-1, the J call TRBJ2-5, with TRBD1 matching over 8 bases. The CDR3 has 14 residues. The V gene end was trimmed by 7 bases and the J gene end by 4 bases; junction bases not matched to a gene: 9. Germline lookup yields CDR1 SGHRS and CDR2 YFSETQ. The CDR3 spells CASFTGQAGETQYF. In DNA, the CDR3 is TGCGCCAGCTTTACGGGACAGGCAGGAGAGACCCAGTACTTC.

Only one count was recorded for this clone. The V call is TRBV7-9, the J call TRBJ2-1, with 13 bases lining up with TRBD2. This CDR3 is 16 amino acids long. The germline CDR1 and CDR2 sequences are SEHNR and FQNEAQ (reference sequence). The V segment lost 5 bases and the J segment 9 bases; nucleotides outside the gene matches: 10. Here the CDR3 reads CASSPSGLAGTVEQFF. DNA of the CDR3: TGTGCCAGCAGCCCGTCGGGACTAGCGGGAACCGTTGAGCAGTTCTTC.

The rearrangement links TRBV28 to TRBJ2-7, with 11 bases matching TRBD2. The CDR3 covers 19 residues. Looked up from germline, CDR1 is MDHEN and CDR2 is SYDVKM. V gave up 6 bases and J gave up 0 bases; unmatched junction bases: 16. CDR3 sequence reads: CASSLMGLAVNRGSYEQYF. The CDR3 bases are TGTGCCAGCAGCCTTATGGGACTAGCGGTAAACAGGGGCTCCTACGAGCAGTACTTC.

This chain uses TRBV2 with TRBJ1-1, with D maybe TRBD1 (5 bases). With 5 bases removed from V and 5 bases from J, the gap between germline ends came to 15 bases. The CDR3 runs to 14 residues. The germline CDR1 and CDR2 sequences are SNHLY and FYNNEI. CDR3 region: CASSRQGARTEAFF. The CDR3 DNA is TGTGCCAGCAGTCGTCAAGGGGCCAGAACTGAAGCTTTCTTT.

J is TRBJ1-5 and V is TRBV10-2; TRBD1 aligns across 7 bases. This CDR3 is built from 15 residues. V lost 8 bases and J lost 4; bases outside the gene matches: 11. The V gene's germline CDR1 is WSHSY and CDR2 SAAADI. For the CDR3, the DNA is TGCGCCAGCCGCGAAGGACAGGCGGTTAATCAGCCCCAGCATTTT. The encoded protein is CASREGQAVNQPQHF.

The chain recombines TRBV6-5 with TRBJ2-1, with 13 bases matching TRBD2. The junction had 4 bases not matched to a gene; V was cut back by 10 bases and J by 7 bases. Looked up from germline, CDR1 is MNHEY and CDR2 is SVGAGI. The CDR3 consists of 13 residues. The CDR3 loop is CATEGLAGNEQFF. The CDR3 region has the DNA TGTGCCACCGAGGGACTAGCGGGAAATGAGCAGTTCTTC.

The chain links TRBV3-1 (or the pseudogene TRBV3-2) to TRBJ1-5; D is undetermined. CDR1 and CDR2 from the germline V gene are LGHDT and YNNKEL (reference sequence). CDR3 size: 15 residues. V was clipped by 0 bases and J by 3 bases, with 9 bases between them. CDR3 sequence (DNA): TGTGCCAGCAGCCAAGAGAGTCAGGCCAATCAGCCCCAGCATTTT. Translation gives CASSQESQANQPQHF.

The chain uses TRBV4-2 and TRBJ2-5; 7 nucleotides match TRBD1. Germline values: CDR1 LGHNA, CDR2 YNFKEQ. Trimming cost V 1 base and J 1 base; bases outside gene matches: 9. The CDR3 covers 17 residues. Here the CDR3 reads CASSQVVRTGTQETQYF. The DNA of the CDR3 is TGTGCCAGCAGCCAAGTGGTAAGGACAGGCACCCAAGAGACCCAGTACTTC.

This chain joins TRBV12-3 or TRBV12-4 and TRBJ2-3, with D unclear. The CDR3 consists of 13 residues. Trimming stripped 3 bases from V and 4 bases from J, with 8 bases between. The CDR3 sequence: CASSFRSPDTQYF. The CDR3 bases are TGTGCCAGCAGTTTTAGGTCACCAGATACGCAGTATTTT.

The chain joins TRBV7-2 to TRBJ1-4; D unresolved. Trimming took off 0 bases at V and 8 bases at J, with 7 bases between the two ends. This CDR3 has 13 residues. The germline gives CDR1 SGHTA, CDR2 FQGNSA. CDR3 in amino acids: CASSLAEGEKLFF. CDR3 DNA sequence: TGTGCCAGCAGCTTAGCCGAAGGCGAAAAACTGTTTTTT.

The J gene is TRBJ2-3, the V gene TRBV7-2, with 13 bases identical to TRBD2. There are 16 residues in the CDR3. CDR1 and CDR2 (germline): SGHTA, FQGNSA. After removal of 4 bases from V and 5 bases from J, the junction contained 6 bases not matched to a gene. The CDR3 is CASSSLAGGFVDTQYF. CDR3 nucleotide sequence: TGTGCCAGCAGCTCACTAGCGGGAGGGTTTGTAGATACGCAGTATTTT.

This clone has just a few counts. V is TRBV10-3 and J is TRBJ2-7; D might be TRBD1 (5 bases). The CDR3 runs 14 residues. Germline V CDR1 and CDR2: ENHRY, SYGVKD. The ends were cut back, 3 bases at V and 3 bases at J, with 12 bases in the middle. The CDR3 coding sequence is TGTGCCATCAGTGAACCCTGGGGCGTCTACGAGCAGTACTTC. Translated, it gives CAISEPWGVYEQYF.

The chain couples TRBV3-1 (or the pseudogene TRBV3-2) to TRBJ1-1; D remains unclear. Trimming took off 5 bases at V and 5 bases at J, with 18 bases between the two ends. Germline CDR1 LGHDT, CDR2 YNNKEL (reference sequence). There are 15 residues in the CDR3. The CDR3 sequence: CASSLSGLGGTEAFF. DNA for the CDR3: TGTGCCAGCAGCTTGTCAGGCCTAGGAGGGACTGAAGCTTTCTTT.